These T cell receptor beta chains were read from a single sample in a study of immune heterogeneity within non-small cell lung tumors. TCRdb re-called the multiplex PCR reads through MiXCR, storing one row per CDR3 protein. Of 4,000 to 4,500 distinct CDR3 sequences listed, about 24% are singletons. The sequenced sample consisted of lung tumor tissue. These TCRs come from a man in his fifties with non-small cell lung cancer. CDR3s include the opening cysteine and the closing phenylalanine or tryptophan. A D gene is named only where the DNA matches it firmly. Rows may omit the clone size; those that give it use once, few, many or a size class.

medium-sized TRBJ2-7 TRBD1 TRBV19 TGTGCCAGTAGTGCGGGACAGGACTACGAGCAGTACTTC CASSAGQDYEQYF
. TRBJ2-3 TRBD1 TRBV6-1 TGTGACAGCAGTGGGAAAGGGGGCGCAGATACGCAGTATTTT CDSSGKGGADTQYF
medium-sized TRBJ2-7 . TRBV20-1 TGCAGTGCTGGACAGCCCTACGAGCAGTACTTC CSAGQPYEQYF
medium-sized TRBJ1-6 TRBD1 TRBV28 TGTGCCAGCAGTTTATCTCAGGGGGCGTATTCACCCCTCCACTTT CASSLSQGAYSPLHF
medium-sized TRBJ2-1 . TRBV2 TGTGCCAGCAGTGGTAGGACCCACGGCGATGAGCAGTTCTTC CASSGRTHGDEQFF
. TRBJ1-2 . TRBV6-2/TRBV6-3 TGTGCAAGCACCCGACAGGTTCATGCTGATGGCTACACCTTC CASTRQVHADGYTF
medium-sized TRBJ2-3 TRBD1 TRBV28 TGTGCCAGCAGTTTAGGGCAGGGGGCAGTTGATACGCAGTATTTT CASSLGQGAVDTQYF
medium-sized TRBJ1-4 . TRBV2 TGTGCCACCCGCACAGCCCCGACTGCAACTAATGAAAAACTGTTTTTT CATRTAPTATNEKLFF
medium-sized TRBJ1-3 TRBD1 TRBV6-1 TGTGCCAGCAAATCGACAGGGTTATCTGGAAACACCATATATTTT CASKSTGLSGNTIYF
medium-sized TRBJ2-1 . TRBV20-1 TGCAGTGCTATCCCGTCGACAGACCGTTCATCTTACAATGAGCAGTTCTTC CSAIPSTDRSSYNEQFF
medium-sized TRBJ2-3 . TRBV28 TGTGCCAGCAGTTTCGTGGGGCTCAGCACAGATACGCAGTATTTT CASSFVGLSTDTQYF
medium-sized TRBJ2-2 . TRBV20-1 TGCAGTGCTAGAGAGCGCCGGACTACCACCGGGGAGCTGTTTTTT CSARERRTTTGELFF
many TRBJ2-5 TRBD2 TRBV7-8 TGTGCCAGCAGCTTAATAGCGGGCCCCTACCAAGAGACCCAGTACTTC CASSLIAGPYQETQYF
once TRBJ1-6 . TRBV6-2/TRBV6-3 TGTGCCAGCAGTTACTCGACTTTGGGAAAGAATTCACCCGTGCACTTT CASSYSTLGKNSPVHF
medium-sized TRBJ2-7 . TRBV28 TGTGCCAGCAGTCCCTCCCTTGGGCAATCCTACGAGCAGTACTTC CASSPSLGQSYEQYF
many TRBJ2-3 . TRBV5-1 TGCGCCAGCACCTACGACCAGGGCACAGATACGCAGTATTTT CASTYDQGTDTQYF
many TRBJ2-3 TRBD2 TRBV25-1 TGTGCCAGCAGTGACCTTAGCGGGGGCGTGGTAGATACGCAGTATTTT CASSDLSGGVVDTQYF
medium-sized TRBJ2-1 . TRBV7-3 TGTGCCAGCAGCTTAAGGCCCTCCTACAATGAGCAGTTCTTC CASSLRPSYNEQFF
. TRBJ2-5 . TRBV19 TGTGCCAGTAGTACCCAGGGGGGAGGGGAGACGCAGTACTTC CASSTQGGGETQYF
medium-sized TRBJ1-6 . TRBV12-3/TRBV12-4 TGTGCCAGCAGTCCTAAGCCGAATTCACCCCTCCACTTT CASSPKPNSPLHF
. TRBJ2-3 . TRBV5-1 TGCGCCCGCAACCACGACGTTGCAGATACGCAGTATTTT CARNHDVADTQYF
medium-sized TRBJ1-4 . TRBV6-1 TGTGCCAGCAGTGAAGTTCTGGGAAGATATAATGAAAAACTGTTTTTT CASSEVLGRYNEKLFF
. TRBJ2-7 . TRBV6-1 TGTGCCAGCAGTGAAAGGGGGGCCTACGAGCAGTACTTC CASSERGAYEQYF
medium-sized TRBJ2-7 . TRBV20-1 TGCAGTGCTAGAGCGGGTCCGGACTACGAGCAGTACTTC CSARAGPDYEQYF
many TRBJ2-2 . TRBV7-3 TGTGCCAGCAGCACCAGACAGAACACCGGGGAGCTGTTTTTT CASSTRQNTGELFF
medium-sized TRBJ1-2 . TRBV9 TGTGCCAGCAGCGCGGACCTTGTTCTAAGCGGCTACACCTTC CASSADLVLSGYTF
. TRBJ1-1 . TRBV2 TGTGCCAGCAGTGGGGGGGCCCGAACTGAAGCTTTCTTT CASSGGARTEAFF
medium-sized TRBJ2-7 . TRBV6-1 TGTGCCAGTACAGGTCCCCCAAGATTCTACGAGCAGTACTTC CASTGPPRFYEQYF
medium-sized TRBJ1-4 . TRBV12-3/TRBV12-4 TGTGCCAGCAGTGGGGGGGGGAGTGAAAAACTGTTTTTT CASSGGGSEKLFF
medium-sized TRBJ2-7 TRBD1 TRBV7-9 TGTGCCAGCGACCGTGGGGGACAGCCCGACTCCTACGAGCAGTACTTC CASDRGGQPDSYEQYF
medium-sized TRBJ2-2 . TRBV11-2 TGTGCCAGCAGCTTCAGCGGGTTGGTGAGCGACACCGGGGAGCTGTTTTTT CASSFSGLVSDTGELFF
few TRBJ2-5 . TRBV18 TGTGCCAGCTCACCAGGGGTTGCAGAGACCCAGTACTTC CASSPGVAETQYF
medium-sized TRBJ2-7 TRBD1 TRBV5-1 TGCGCCAGCAGGGGGACAGAAACCTCCTCCTACGAGCAGTACTTC CASRGTETSSYEQYF
medium-sized TRBJ1-4 . TRBV6-1 TGTGCCAGCAGTCTCCAAGTGACAACCGGAAAACTGTTTTTT CASSLQVTTGKLFF
many TRBJ2-3 TRBD1 TRBV29-1 TGCAGCGTTACATTGACAGGGAGAGGCACAGATACGCAGTATTTT CSVTLTGRGTDTQYF
. TRBJ2-1 TRBD2 TRBV5-4 TGTGCCAGCAGCTTAAGCGGGAGGGCCTCCTACAATGAGCAGTTCTTC CASSLSGRASYNEQFF
medium-sized TRBJ1-2 . TRBV2 TGTGCCAGCAGGCGACAGATCTATGGCTACACCTTC CASRRQIYGYTF
. TRBJ2-7 . TRBV20-1 TGCAGTGCTAGAGACCGCCTAGCGCGACGTTACGAGCAGTACTTC CSARDRLARRYEQYF
. TRBJ1-2 . TRBV28 TGTGCCGGCCACTCTGGACGGCCACTCGGCTATGGCTACACCTTC CAGHSGRPLGYGYTF
. TRBJ1-3 . TRBV20-1 TGCAGTGCTAGTGTTCAGCGGGGGAGAGGGTATGGAAACACCATATATTTT CSASVQRGRGYGNTIYF
large TRBJ2-7 . TRBV6-1 TGTGCCAGCAGCAGAGGGGTGGAGGACGAGCAGTACTTC CASSRGVEDEQYF
medium-sized TRBJ2-3 . TRBV5-1 TGCGCCAGCAGCTTGGAAGGGGGGGGCACAGATACGCAGTATTTT CASSLEGGGTDTQYF
. TRBJ2-5 . TRBV28 TGTGCCAGCAGGCCCCAGGGGGGGGGAGGACGAGAGACCCAGTACTTC CASRPQGGGGRETQYF